This T cell receptor beta chain was documented in a study of T-cell reconstitution after alpha-beta-depleted transplantation in children. The CDR3 runs 13 residues. Trimming stripped 5 bases from V and 8 bases from J, with 15 bases between. Germline-derived CDR1 and CDR2 are LGHNA and YNFKEQ. In its sample, this clonotype was seen a few times. Preparing the TCRbeta library involved the use of unique molecular identifiers. Each CDR3 protein gets one entry after TCRdb re-called the PCR reads with MiXCR. The table lists a few hundred thousand distinct CDR3 sequences, roughly a quarter of them singletons, with 36% in the top ten.

Specimen: PBMCs, collected before TCRalphabeta/CD19-depleted stem cell transplant. The receptor was isolated from a boy less than two years old with Wiskott-Aldrich syndrome, due to receive a stem cell transplant. V is TRBV4-2 and J is TRBJ1-2; D is unresolved. CDR3: CASSTDLEGGYTF. The CDR3 nucleotides read TGTGCCAGCAGCACGGACCTGGAAGGGGGCTACACCTTC.